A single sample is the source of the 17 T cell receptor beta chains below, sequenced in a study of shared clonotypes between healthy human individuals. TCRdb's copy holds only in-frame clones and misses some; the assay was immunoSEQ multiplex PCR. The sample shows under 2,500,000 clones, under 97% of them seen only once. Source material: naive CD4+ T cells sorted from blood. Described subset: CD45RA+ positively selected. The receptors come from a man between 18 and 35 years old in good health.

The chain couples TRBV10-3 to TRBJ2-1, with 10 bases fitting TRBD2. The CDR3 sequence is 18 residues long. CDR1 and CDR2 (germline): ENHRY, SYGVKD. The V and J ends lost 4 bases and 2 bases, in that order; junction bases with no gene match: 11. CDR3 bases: TGTGCCATCAGTGGAGGAGCGGGAGGGCGGCAGGCCTACAATGAGCAGTTCTTC. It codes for CAISGGAGGRQAYNEQFF.

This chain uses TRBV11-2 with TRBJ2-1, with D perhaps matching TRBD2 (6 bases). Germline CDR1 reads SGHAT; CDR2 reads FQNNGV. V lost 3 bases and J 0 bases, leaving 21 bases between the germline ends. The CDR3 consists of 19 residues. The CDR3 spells CASSFPGSSGGSSYNEQFF. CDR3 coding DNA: TGTGCCAGCAGCTTCCCGGGAAGTTCCGGAGGGAGCTCCTACAATGAGCAGTTCTTC.

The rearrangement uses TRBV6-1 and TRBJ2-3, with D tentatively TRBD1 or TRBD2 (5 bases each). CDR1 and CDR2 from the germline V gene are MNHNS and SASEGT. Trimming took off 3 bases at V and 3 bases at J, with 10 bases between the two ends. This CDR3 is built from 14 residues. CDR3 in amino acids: CASSEMWGTDTQYF. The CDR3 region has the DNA TGTGCCAGCAGTGAGATGTGGGGGACAGATACGCAGTATTTT.

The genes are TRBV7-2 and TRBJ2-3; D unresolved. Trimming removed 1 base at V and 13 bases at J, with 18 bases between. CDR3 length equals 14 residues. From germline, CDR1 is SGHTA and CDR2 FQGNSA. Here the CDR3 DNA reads TGTGCCAGCAGCTTAGGTCCGCAGGACCTAAGGAAGTATTTT. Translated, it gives CASSLGPQDLRKYF.

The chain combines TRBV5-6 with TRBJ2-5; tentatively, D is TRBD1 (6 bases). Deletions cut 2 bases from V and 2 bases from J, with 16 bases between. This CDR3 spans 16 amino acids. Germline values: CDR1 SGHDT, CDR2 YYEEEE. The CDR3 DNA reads TGTGCCAGCAGCTTTTGGGGCGACAGGCATCAAGAGACCCAGTACTTC. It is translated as CASSFWGDRHQETQYF.

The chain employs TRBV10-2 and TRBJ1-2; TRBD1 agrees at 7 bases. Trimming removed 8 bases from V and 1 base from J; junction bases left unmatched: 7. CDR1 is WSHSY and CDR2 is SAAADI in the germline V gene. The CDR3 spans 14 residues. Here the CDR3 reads CASGGQSLNYGYTF. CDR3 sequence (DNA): TGCGCCAGCGGGGGACAGAGCCTTAACTATGGCTACACCTTC.

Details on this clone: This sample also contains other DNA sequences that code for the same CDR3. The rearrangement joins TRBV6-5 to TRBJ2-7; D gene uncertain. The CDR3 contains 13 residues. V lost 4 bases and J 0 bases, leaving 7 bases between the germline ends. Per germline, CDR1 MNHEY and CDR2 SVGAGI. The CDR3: CASSLGSSYEQYF. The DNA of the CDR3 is TGTGCCAGCAGTTTAGGGTCCTCCTACGAGCAGTACTTC.

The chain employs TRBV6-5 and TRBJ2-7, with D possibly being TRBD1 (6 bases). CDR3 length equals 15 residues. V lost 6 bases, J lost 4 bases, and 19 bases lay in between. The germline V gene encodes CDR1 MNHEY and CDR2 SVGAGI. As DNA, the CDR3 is TGTGCCAGCAGCACAACAGACTGGGGGCGATACGAGCAGTACTTC. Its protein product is CASSTTDWGRYEQYF.

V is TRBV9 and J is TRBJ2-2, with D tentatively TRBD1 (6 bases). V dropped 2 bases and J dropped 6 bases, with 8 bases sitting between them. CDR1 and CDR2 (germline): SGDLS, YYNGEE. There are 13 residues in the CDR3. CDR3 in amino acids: CASSVPGAGELFF. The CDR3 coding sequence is TGTGCCAGCAGCGTCCCAGGGGCCGGGGAGCTGTTTTTT.

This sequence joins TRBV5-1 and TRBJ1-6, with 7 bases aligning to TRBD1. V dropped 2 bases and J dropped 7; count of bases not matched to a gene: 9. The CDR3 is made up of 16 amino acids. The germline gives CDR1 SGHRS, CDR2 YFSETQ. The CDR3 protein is CASSLEGQTKNSPLHF. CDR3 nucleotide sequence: TGCGCCAGCAGCTTAGAGGGACAGACGAAAAATTCACCCCTCCACTTT.

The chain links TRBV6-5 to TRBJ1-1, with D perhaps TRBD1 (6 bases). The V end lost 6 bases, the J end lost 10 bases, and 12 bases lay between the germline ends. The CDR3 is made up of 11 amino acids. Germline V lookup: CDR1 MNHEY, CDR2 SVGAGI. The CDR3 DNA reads TGTGCCAGCAGCCGAGACAGGAGAGCTTTCTTT. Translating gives CASSRDRRAFF.

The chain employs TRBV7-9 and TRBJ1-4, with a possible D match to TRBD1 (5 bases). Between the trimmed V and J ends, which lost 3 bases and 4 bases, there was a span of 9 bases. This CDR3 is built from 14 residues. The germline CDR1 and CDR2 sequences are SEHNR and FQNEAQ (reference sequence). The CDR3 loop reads CASSFQQGNEKLFF. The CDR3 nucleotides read TGTGCCAGCAGCTTTCAGCAGGGTAATGAAAAACTGTTTTTT.

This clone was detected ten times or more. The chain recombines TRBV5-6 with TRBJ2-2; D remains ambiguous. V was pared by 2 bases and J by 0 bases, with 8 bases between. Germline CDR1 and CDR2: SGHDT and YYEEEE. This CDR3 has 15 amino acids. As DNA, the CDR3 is TGTGCCAGCAGCTTTCGACTTACGAACACCGGGGAGCTGTTTTTT. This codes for CASSFRLTNTGELFF.

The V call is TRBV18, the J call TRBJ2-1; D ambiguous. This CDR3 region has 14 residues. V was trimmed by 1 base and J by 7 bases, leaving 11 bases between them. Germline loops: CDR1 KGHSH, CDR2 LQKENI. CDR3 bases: TGTGCCAGCTCACCACGGGCATCGTGGAATGAGCAGTTCTTC. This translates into CASSPRASWNEQFF.

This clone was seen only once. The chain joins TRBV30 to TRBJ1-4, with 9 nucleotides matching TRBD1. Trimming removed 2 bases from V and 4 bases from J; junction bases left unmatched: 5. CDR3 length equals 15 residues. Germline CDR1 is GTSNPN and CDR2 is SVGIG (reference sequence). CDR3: CAWSITGGLNEKLFF. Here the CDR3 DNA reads TGTGCCTGGAGTATAACAGGGGGCCTTAATGAAAAACTGTTTTTT.

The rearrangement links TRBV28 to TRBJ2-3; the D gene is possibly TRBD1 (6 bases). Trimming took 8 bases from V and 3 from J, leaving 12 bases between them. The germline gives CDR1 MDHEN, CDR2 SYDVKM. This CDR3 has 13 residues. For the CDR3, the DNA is TGTGCCAGCCAGGGGTATGGGACAGATACGCAGTATTTT. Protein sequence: CASQGYGTDTQYF.

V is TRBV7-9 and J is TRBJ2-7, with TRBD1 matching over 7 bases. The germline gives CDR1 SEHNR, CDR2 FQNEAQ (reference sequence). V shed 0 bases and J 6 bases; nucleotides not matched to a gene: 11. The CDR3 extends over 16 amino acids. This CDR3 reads CASSLAPAGGLLEQYF. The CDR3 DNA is TGTGCCAGCAGCTTAGCGCCGGCAGGGGGTCTTCTCGAGCAGTACTTC. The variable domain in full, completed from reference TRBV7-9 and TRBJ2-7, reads DTGVSQNPRHKITKRGQNVTFRCDPISEHNRLYWYRQTLGQGPEFLTYFQNEAQLEKSRLLSDRFSAERPKGSFSTLEIQRTEQGDSAMYLCASSLAPAGGLLEQYFGPGTRLTVT.